Each of the 23 T cell receptor beta chains below was sequenced from the same sample in a study of blood T cell repertoires in COVID-19. Sequencing was performed with immunoSEQ multiplex PCR; in TCRdb, only in-frame clones are kept and a portion is missing. The table lists around 220,000 clones, around 85% of them singletons. Sequenced sample: peripheral blood. Every receptor here comes from a woman between 50 and 59 years old with acute or convalescent COVID-19.

The chain combines TRBV6-5 with TRBJ1-1; perhaps TRBD1 as D (5 bases). This CDR3 contains 15 residues. V shed 7 bases and J shed 3 bases, with 18 bases lying between them. Germline V gives CDR1 MNHEY, CDR2 SVGAGI. The CDR3 DNA is TGTGCCAGCACCCGGGGGGAGGGAAGGCACACTGAAGCTTTCTTT. Its protein product is CASTRGEGRHTEAFF.

The chain combines TRBV4-3 with TRBJ2-1; TRBD2 matches 7 bases. This CDR3 comprises 15 residues. V trimming: 0 bases; J trimming: 2 bases; junction bases outside the gene matches: 1. The germline V gene has CDR1 LGHNA and CDR2 YSLEER. DNA of the CDR3: TGCGCCAGCAGCCAAGAGGGACTAACCTACAATGAGCAGTTCTTC. This gives the protein CASSQEGLTYNEQFF.

The CDR3 is CATSRGTGTAYNEQFF. DNA for the CDR3: TGTGCCACCAGCAGAGGAACCGGGACAGCCTACAATGAGCAGTTCTTC. This rearrangement joins TRBV15 to TRBJ2-1; 7 bases map to TRBD1. This CDR3 region has 16 residues. CDR1 is LNHNV and CDR2 is YYDKDF in the germline V gene (reference sequence). V dropped 1 base and J dropped 2; count of bases not matched to a gene: 5. Combining the CDR3 with reference TRBV15 and TRBJ2-1 gives the whole variable domain DAMVIQNPRYQVTQFGKPVTLSCSQTLNHNVMYWYQQKSSQAPKLLFHYYDKDFNNEADTPDNFQSRRPNTSFCFLDIRSPGLGDTAMYLCATSRGTGTAYNEQFFGPGTRLTVL.

This clone was seen more than once but under ten times. The CDR3 nucleotides read TGTGCCAGCAGCTTCGGGACTAGCAGTGAGCAGTTCTTC. Translating gives CASSFGTSSEQFF. V gene TRBV5-4 combines with J gene TRBJ2-1; TRBD2 agrees at 9 bases. CDR1 SGHNT and CDR2 YYREEE come from the germline V gene (reference sequence). The V and J ends lost 2 bases and 9 bases, in that order; junction bases with no gene match: 3. The CDR3 length is 13 residues.

The J gene is TRBJ1-2, the V gene TRBV10-2; TRBD1 might be the D (5 bases). The germline CDR1 and CDR2 sequences are WSHSY and SAAADI. The ends were cut back, 5 bases at V and 4 bases at J, with 8 bases in the middle. The CDR3 has 12 amino acids. CDR3 nucleotide sequence: TGCGCCAGCAGTTTACAGGCCTATGGCTACACCTTC. Its translation is CASSLQAYGYTF.

The V and J genes are TRBV27 and TRBJ2-1; D possibly corresponds to TRBD2 (6 bases). Germline lookup yields CDR1 MNHEY and CDR2 SMNVEV (reference sequence). V dropped 6 bases and J dropped 5 bases, with 14 bases sitting between them. This CDR3 spans 14 amino acids. The CDR3 bases are TGTGCCAGCAGGGCTTGGGGGGATCACAATGAGCAGTTCTTC. Protein product: CASRAWGDHNEQFF.

The chain employs TRBV5-1 and TRBJ2-1; 11 bases are a match to TRBD2. Per germline, CDR1 SGHRS and CDR2 YFSETQ. After removal of 5 bases from V and 7 bases from J, the junction contained 20 bases not matched to a gene. This CDR3 contains 19 residues. This CDR3 reads CASSSGGPASGRIWNEQFF. As DNA, the CDR3 is TGCGCCAGCAGTAGTGGGGGACCGGCTAGCGGGAGGATTTGGAATGAGCAGTTCTTC. Variable domain in full (rest from reference TRBV5-1 and TRBJ2-1): KAGVTQTPRYLIKTRGQQVTLSCSPISGHRSVSWYQQTPGQGLQFLFEYFSETQRNKGNFPGRFSGRQFSNSRSEMNVSTLELGDSALYLCASSSGGPASGRIWNEQFFGPGTRLTVL.

The V and J genes are TRBV7-2 and TRBJ2-5, with 10 bases that match TRBD2. Germline values: CDR1 SGHTA, CDR2 FQGNSA. V trimming: 4 bases; J trimming: 4 bases; junction bases outside the gene matches: 9. The length of the CDR3 is 16 residues. The CDR3 DNA sequence: TGTGCCAGCAGCTCAAAGCCGGGACTAGCGAGAGAGACCCAGTACTTC. Protein product: CASSSKPGLARETQYF.

The V and J genes are TRBV7-9 and TRBJ2-1; 8 bases align to TRBD1. The ends lost 1 base at V and 8 bases at J; junction bases unmatched: 7. Germline CDR1 SEHNR, CDR2 FQNEAQ (reference sequence). CDR3 length: 15 residues. CDR3 coding DNA: TGTGCCAGCAGCTTAGGGCAGGGGGCGCGGGATGAGCAGTTCTTC. Translating it yields CASSLGQGARDEQFF.

This clone was recorded only once. The V and J genes are TRBV5-4 and TRBJ2-3; 11 bases map to TRBD2. This CDR3 spans 18 amino acids. Germline CDR1 and CDR2: SGHNT and YYREEE (reference sequence). With V trimmed by 5 bases and J by 0 bases, 11 bases remained unmatched. The CDR3 sequence: CASRKGLADGPSTDTQYF. The CDR3 DNA sequence: TGTGCCAGCAGGAAGGGACTAGCGGATGGACCTAGCACAGATACGCAGTATTTT. The entire variable domain, with the rest obtained from reference TRBV5-4 and TRBJ2-3, is as follows: ETGVTQSPTHLIKTRGQQVTLRCSSQSGHNTVSWYQQALGQGPQFIFQYYREEENGRGNFPPRFSGLQFPNYSSELNVNALELDDSALYLCASRKGLADGPSTDTQYFGPGTRLTVL.

This chain uses TRBV24-1 with TRBJ2-7, with 7 bases that match TRBD1. CDR1 and CDR2 from the germline V gene are KGHDR and SFDVKD. Unmatched junction bases numbered 2, after V lost 5 bases and J lost 2 bases. This CDR3 comprises 13 residues. The CDR3 reads CATSGDSPYEQYF. Written as DNA, the CDR3 is TGTGCCACCAGTGGGGACAGCCCCTACGAGCAGTACTTC.

The rearrangement uses TRBV29-1 and TRBJ2-7, with 8 bases lining up with TRBD1. CDR1 SQVTM and CDR2 ANQGSEA come from the germline V gene. The V and J ends lost 7 bases and 5 bases, in that order; junction bases with no gene match: 10. The CDR3 runs to 13 residues. The CDR3 spells CSAGQGPSHEQYF. The DNA of the CDR3 is TGCAGCGCCGGACAGGGTCCGAGCCACGAGCAGTACTTC.

This clone was seen only once. The V gene is TRBV10-1, the J gene TRBJ2-5; maybe TRBD1 (5 bases). The CDR3 is 16 amino acids. V shed 6 bases and J shed 5 bases, with 22 bases lying between them. Germline V CDR1 and CDR2: WNHNN, SYGVQD (reference sequence). In nucleotides, the CDR3 is TGCGCCAGCAGGATGGGGCAGTTTCATGGTGGTGAGACCCAGTACTTC. It is translated as CASRMGQFHGGETQYF.

This chain uses TRBV7-2 with TRBJ2-2; tentative D call: TRBD1 (5 bases). Germline CDR1 reads SGHTA; CDR2 reads FQGNSA. The CDR3 extends over 14 amino acids. The germline V and J ends were trimmed by 8 bases and 4 bases, with 14 bases remaining between them. CDR3 in DNA: TGTGCCAGCGGGAAGGGGCCGGGCACCGGGGAGCTGTTTTTT. Its protein product is CASGKGPGTGELFF.

CDR3 in DNA: TGCGCCAGCAGCTTGATTCTGACAGGGGGCTCGAGGTCTGAAGCTTTCTTT. The encoded protein is CASSLILTGGSRSEAFF. This chain joins TRBV5-1 and TRBJ1-1; 10 nucleotides agree with TRBD1. This CDR3 region has 17 residues. Per the germline V gene, CDR1 is SGHRS and CDR2 is YFSETQ. Germline trimming cut 1 base from V and 6 bases from J; bases unmatched to any gene: 12.

The CDR3, as DNA: TGTGCCAGCAGCTCGGCGGGGGTGGTCTACGAGCAGTACTTC. Amino acids: CASSSAGVVYEQYF. This chain connects TRBV27 to TRBJ2-7, with TRBD2 matching 7 bases. Germline V gives CDR1 MNHEY, CDR2 SMNVEV (reference sequence). The CDR3 spans 14 residues. The trim removed 6 bases at V and 3 bases at J, leaving 8 bases unmatched.

The chain employs TRBV3-1 (or the pseudogene TRBV3-2) and TRBJ1-2; 9 bases match TRBD1. Germline CDR1 and CDR2: LGHDT and YNNKEL (reference sequence). J was trimmed by 0 bases and V by 3 bases; bases with no gene match: 5. This CDR3 spans 16 amino acids. The chain's CDR3 is CASSHTGGATNYGYTF. The CDR3 DNA is TGTGCCAGCAGCCATACAGGGGGCGCGACTAACTATGGCTACACCTTC.

The count of this clone is one. The chain has TRBV6-5 and TRBJ2-3; a possible D gene is TRBD1 (8 bases). This CDR3 region has 14 residues. V lost 7 bases and J 0 bases, leaving 11 bases between the germline ends. From germline, CDR1 is MNHEY and CDR2 SVGAGI. CDR3: CASIQGGSTDTQYF. The CDR3 DNA reads TGTGCCAGCATACAGGGGGGGAGCACAGATACGCAGTATTTT.

The chain employs TRBV5-1 and TRBJ2-7, with D possibly matching TRBD2 (6 bases). The CDR3 contains 15 residues. Trimming removed 0 bases at V and 3 bases at J, with 13 bases between. The germline CDR1 and CDR2 sequences are SGHRS and YFSETQ. CDR3 residues: CASSLAGGTVYEQYF. The CDR3 coding sequence is TGCGCCAGCAGCTTGGCCGGGGGAACGGTCTACGAGCAGTACTTC. The whole variable domain, remainder taken from reference TRBV5-1 and TRBJ2-7, is KAGVTQTPRYLIKTRGQQVTLSCSPISGHRSVSWYQQTPGQGLQFLFEYFSETQRNKGNFPGRFSGRQFSNSRSEMNVSTLELGDSALYLCASSLAGGTVYEQYFGPGTRLTVT.

This clone was recorded once. The chain carries TRBV27 and TRBJ2-7; D might be TRBD2 (5 bases). The germline V and J ends were trimmed by 8 bases and 2 bases, with 16 bases remaining between them. The V gene's germline CDR1 is MNHEY and CDR2 SMNVEV (reference sequence). The CDR3 contains 14 residues. CDR3 DNA sequence: TGTGCCAGCCGCCTAGAGGGTGGTCCCTACGAGCAGTACTTC. This sequence encodes CASRLEGGPYEQYF.

The count of this clone is one. The chain is built from TRBV5-1 and TRBJ2-5, with 10 bases aligning to TRBD1. The CDR3 runs to 17 residues. Germline V CDR1 and CDR2: SGHRS, YFSETQ. V shed 3 bases, J shed 2 bases, and the junction held 10 bases outside the gene matches. The CDR3 nucleotides read TGCGCCAGCAGCTCCTCCCGTTGGGACAGGGGTCAAGAGACCCAGTACTTC. The encoded protein is CASSSSRWDRGQETQYF.

This chain connects TRBV4-3 to TRBJ2-5; D is possibly TRBD1 (6 bases). Trimming took 3 bases from V and 2 from J, leaving 13 bases between them. The CDR3 runs 15 residues. Germline lookup yields CDR1 LGHNA and CDR2 YSLEER. Here the CDR3 DNA reads TGCGCCAGCAGCCAGGTACAGGGTACGCAAGAGACCCAGTACTTC. Its protein product is CASSQVQGTQETQYF.

The chain couples TRBV21-1 to TRBJ1-1; the tabulated D call, TRBD1, remains unverified against the DNA. TRBV21-1 is listed as a pseudogene. The CDR3 has 13 amino acids. The chain's CDR3 is CASSRHPNTEAFF. CDR3 nucleotides: TGTGCCAGCAGCCGACACCCGAACACTGAAGCTTTCTTT.